This TCR beta chain stems from a study of cytomegalovirus exposure and HLA in healthy donors. Study-level background: The 100 million to 140 million unique TCR beta sequences, from about 179 million T cells, were found by an earlier analysis.

This clone was seen more than once but under ten times. Its antigen is not known. Points from the study as a whole: Rare sequences made up most TCRs, while some public TCRs were found in many donors. Most CMV-associated TCR beta chains appeared HLA-restricted in a later analysis.

The V gene end was trimmed by 2 bases and the J gene end by 5 bases; junction bases not matched to a gene: 10. Germline CDR1 reads MNHEY; CDR2 reads SVGAGI. The CDR3 extends over 16 amino acids. With 60 Vbeta and 13 Jbeta primers, the PCR was carried out. TCRdb keeps only in-frame clones here, not all; method: immunoSEQ multiplex PCR. The table has about 77,000 clones, approximately 80% seen once. This clonotype originated in a middle-aged man in good health and CMV-seronegative. The chain couples TRBV6-5 to TRBJ1-2, with 8 bases fitting TRBD1. Sequenced: PBMCs. CDR3 nucleotides: TGTGCCAGCAGTTACCCTACTACAGGGGGGGCATATGGCTACACCTTC. Translating gives CASSYPTTGGAYGYTF.